This TCR beta chain stems from a study of tumor and adjacent non-tumor tissue in lung cancer. Regarding this clonotype: The final CDR3 position lacks the conserved phenylalanine or tryptophan, pointing to a likely read error.

The template was RNA from unsorted bulk tissue. A modified ARM-PCR protocol with three rounds of nested PCR amplified TCRbeta. TCRdb re-called the multiplex PCR reads through MiXCR, storing one row per CDR3 protein. The sample yields more than 75,000 distinct CDR3 sequences, roughly 80% seen once. The V end lost 0 bases, the J end lost 3 bases, and 13 bases lay between the germline ends. This CDR3 spans 15 amino acids. The germline V gene has CDR1 DFQATT and CDR2 SNEGSKA (reference sequence). The source is a woman in her fifties or sixties with non-small cell lung cancer. The V and J genes are TRBV20-1 and TRBJ2-3, with D possibly TRBD2 on 5 matching bases. Sequences were obtained from lung tumor tissue. In DNA, the CDR3 is TGCAGTGCTAGAGATCTTTCAGGAGGTACAGATACGCAGTATTAT. It encodes CSARDLSGGTDTQYY.